The 9 T cell receptor beta chains reported below all come from one sample, sequenced in a study of T cells in Graves' hyperthyroidism and ophthalmopathy. Amplification yielded TCR beta CDR3 regions, with RNA transcripts as the source. An initial round of RT-PCR targeting the TCR CDR3 relied on the HTBI primer set. TCRdb fed the multiplex PCR reads into MiXCR, producing one record per CDR3 protein. This table holds 800,000 or so distinct CDR3 sequences, approximately 40% found once. Sequencing used blood. These TCRs come from a young man with Graves' hyperthyroidism.

Comment on this clonotype: A much larger clone lies a single base off, so this may be a read error. J is TRBJ1-1 and V is TRBV2; D unclear. The CDR3 length is 15 residues. Germline V gives CDR1 SNHLY, CDR2 FYNNEI. Trimming removed 5 bases from V and 0 bases from J, with 13 bases in between. CDR3 region: CASSPSVGMNTEAFF. The CDR3 nucleotides read TGTGCCAGCAGTCCCAGTGTAGGGATGAACACTGAAGCTTTCTTT. Supplemented by reference TRBV2 and TRBJ1-1, the full variable domain reads EPEVTQTPSHQVTQMGQEVILRCVPISNHLYFYWYRQILGQKVEFLVSFYNNEISEKSEIFDDQFSVERPDGSNFTLKIRSTKLEDSAMYFCASSPSVGMNTEAFFGQGTRLTVV.

This clonotype showed up many times. The rearrangement uses TRBV9 and TRBJ1-5; D gene uncertain. In germline, CDR1 is SGDLS, CDR2 YYNGEE. The CDR3 has 14 amino acids. V lost 5 bases and J lost 0, with 9 bases in between. CDR3 bases: TGTGCCAGCAGTGACGGTAATAGCAATCAGCCCCAGCATTTT. Residues: CASSDGNSNQPQHF.

Only one count was recorded for this clonotype. Possible read error: a much larger clone is one base away. The rearrangement uses TRBV11-2 and TRBJ2-5, with a tentative D call TRBD2 (5 bases). The germline CDR1 and CDR2 sequences are SGHAT and FQNNGV. This CDR3 is 10 amino acids long. The ends were cut back, 10 bases at V and 2 bases at J, with 5 bases in the middle. CDR3 in amino acids: CATGQETQYF. DNA for the CDR3: TGTGCCACGGGGCAAGAGACCCAGTACTTC.

This clonotype was detected many times. CDR3 residues: CSASDADTRYGYTF. In DNA form, the CDR3 reads TGCAGTGCCAGCGACGCCGACACAAGATATGGCTACACCTTC. J is TRBJ1-2 and V is TRBV20-1; D gene ambiguous. This CDR3 has 14 amino acids. V dropped 6 bases and J dropped 5 bases, with 19 bases sitting between them. Per the germline V gene, CDR1 is DFQATT and CDR2 is SNEGSKA (reference sequence).

The chain recombines TRBV29-1 with TRBJ2-5; D might be TRBD1 (7 bases). The CDR3 runs to 14 residues. Germline V gene data show CDR1 as SQVTM and CDR2 as ANQGSEA. The V and J ends lost 7 bases and 5 bases respectively, with 20 bases between them. DNA for the CDR3: TGCAGCGCCGACCAGGGCGGGACAGTTGAGACCCAGTACTTC. This gives the protein CSADQGGTVETQYF.

The chain has TRBV3-1 and TRBJ1-1; tentatively, D is TRBD1 (5 bases). CDR1 LGHDT and CDR2 YNNKEL come from the germline V gene (reference sequence). The CDR3 sequence is 16 residues long. Trimming removed 4 bases from V and 4 bases from J, with 19 bases in between. The CDR3 is CASSLRPPDTFTEAFF. For the CDR3, the DNA is TGTGCCAGCAGCCTGAGACCTCCGGACACCTTCACTGAAGCTTTCTTT.

In this sample, this clonotype turned up a few times. The gene calls are TRBV5-1 and TRBJ1-2, with D perhaps matching TRBD1 (5 bases). The CDR3 has 15 residues. Trimming shortened V by 0 bases and J by 7 bases, and 16 bases separated the two germline ends. The germline V gene encodes CDR1 SGHRS and CDR2 YFSETQ. CDR3 sequence reads: CASSLEGSRAAGYTF. CDR3 nucleotides: TGCGCCAGCAGCTTGGAGGGGTCCAGGGCGGCTGGCTACACCTTC.

The rearrangement links TRBV20-1 to TRBJ1-1; 7 bases align to TRBD1. The CDR3 has 13 amino acids. The germline V gene has CDR1 DFQATT and CDR2 SNEGSKA (reference sequence). V lost 2 bases and J lost 6; bases outside the gene matches: 6. The DNA for the CDR3 is TGCAGTGCTAGACAGGGGACAGTCCCTGAAGCTTTCTTT. As protein: CSARQGTVPEAFF.

V and J are TRBV10-3 and TRBJ1-5; maybe TRBD1 (5 bases). Deletions cut 1 base from V and 12 bases from J, with 13 bases between. Germline V lookup: CDR1 ENHRY, CDR2 SYGVKD. The CDR3 covers 13 residues. The CDR3 is CAISEWGGELQHF. CDR3 in DNA: TGTGCCATCAGTGAGTGGGGCGGGGAGCTCCAGCATTTT.